Below, one T cell receptor beta chain is given with its context. The read falls 3 residues short of the CDR3 end, and the missing part is taken from the germline J gene. The CDR3 loop spans 17 amino acids. The germline V gene encodes CDR1 DFQATT and CDR2 SNEGSKA (reference sequence). V dropped 7 bases and J dropped 0; count of bases not matched to a gene: 8. Assay used: immunoSEQ multiplex PCR; TCRdb lists only in-frame clones, some missing. The sample data list some 20,000 clones. The sample is drawn from a study of T cells in women clearing cervical HPV infection. The clonotype comes from a woman aged 18 to 75 with a cervical HPV16 infection that either progressed to CIN3+ or cleared (not recorded which). Sequencing used blood buffy coat. The rearrangement links TRBV20-1 to TRBJ2-1, with 14 bases aligning to TRBD2. The CDR3 region is CSGGLAGVSLSYNEQFF. The CDR3 DNA, read in part, is TGCAGTGGGGGACTAGCGGGAGTGTCACTCTCCTACAATGAG.